This is a list of T cell receptor beta chains from one sample in a study of CD8+ T cells in alopecia areata. Repertoires were generated with immunoSEQ multiplex PCR, while TCRdb's copy carries only in-frame clones and drops some. The sample has more than 90,000 clones; approximately 60% are singletons. Sequences were obtained from CD4+ T cells sorted from blood. Receptor source: a human donor in good health. Each CDR3 is given with its conserved first and last residue. D genes are given only for firm matches. The size of a clone is reported for some rows only, either as once, few or many, or as a class for expanded clones.

d_gene,len,abundance,v_gene,j_gene,CDR3nt,CDR3aa
TRBD1,17,few,TRBV4-1,TRBJ1-2,TGCGCCAGCAGCCAGGGTACCGGGACAGGGGGCACCTATGGCTACACCTTC,CASSQGTGTGGTYGYTF
.,15,.,TRBV4-1,TRBJ2-1,TGCGCCAGCAGCCAAGGGACTTCCTCCCTCAATGAGCAGTTCTTC,CASSQGTSSLNEQFF
.,12,many,TRBV7-2,TRBJ1-1,TGTGCCAGCAGCTTACCGTTGACTGAAGCTTTCTTT,CASSLPLTEAFF
.,13,.,TRBV7-2,TRBJ2-5,TGTGCCAGCAGCTCCGGGACCGGCAAGACCCAGTACTTC,CASSSGTGKTQYF
.,16,.,TRBV29-1,TRBJ2-1,TGCAGCGCTGAGGGCCAGGACTCGAGCTCCTACAATGAGCAGTTCTTC,CSAEGQDSSSYNEQFF
.,15,.,TRBV6-5,TRBJ2-6,TGTGCCAGCAGAACTGGGACATCTGGGGCCAACGTCCTGACTTTC,CASRTGTSGANVLTF
.,15,.,TRBV19,TRBJ2-1,TGTGCCAGTAGTATCGGAGGGGGGGCGAACAATGAGCAGTTCTTC,CASSIGGGANNEQFF
.,15,.,TRBV27,TRBJ1-5,TGTGCCAGCAGAACGACAGGAATCTCCAATCAGCCCCAGCATTTT,CASRTTGISNQPQHF
.,13,.,TRBV4-1,TRBJ1-1,TGCGCCAGCACCCGGACAGCCAACACTGAAGCTTTCTTT,CASTRTANTEAFF
.,14,.,TRBV5-1,TRBJ2-5,TGCGCCAGCAGCTTCGGGACCAGCCAAGAGACCCAGTACTTC,CASSFGTSQETQYF
TRBD2,16,.,TRBV2,TRBJ2-5,TGTGCCAGCAGTGAAGCTTTAGCGGGGGCACAAAAGACCCAGTACTTC,CASSEALAGAQKTQYF
.,13,once,TRBV5-1,TRBJ2-5,TGCGCCAGCAGCTTGGAGGATCTAGAGACCCAGTACTTC,CASSLEDLETQYF
TRBD1,13,once,TRBV6-1,TRBJ1-5,TGTGCCAGCAGGGACAGGCAGGTGCAGCCCCAGCATTTT,CASRDRQVQPQHF
TRBD1,11,few,TRBV6-5,TRBJ2-7,TGTGCCAGCGGACAGGGGTACGAGCAGTACTTC,CASGQGYEQYF
.,14,.,TRBV5-1,TRBJ2-7,TGCGCCAGCAGCTTGGCGGAGTTTACCTACGAGCAGTACTTC,CASSLAEFTYEQYF
.,15,.,TRBV11-2,TRBJ2-5,TGTGCCAGCAGCCCCGGACAGCACATCCAAGAGACCCAGTACTTC,CASSPGQHIQETQYF
TRBD2,19,.,TRBV5-1,TRBJ2-5,TGCGCCAGCAGCTTGGCCTGGATTAGCGGGGGGTCCGGTGGAGAGACCCAGTACTTC,CASSLAWISGGSGGETQYF
.,18,.,TRBV4-1,TRBJ2-2,TGCGCCAGCAGCCTACCTCCCCCCGGGACTCGGGACACCGGGGAGCTGTTTTTT,CASSLPPPGTRDTGELFF
.,14,.,TRBV29-1,TRBJ2-1,TGCAGCACCCCTCGTATGGGACAAAACAATGAGCAGTTCTTC,CSTPRMGQNNEQFF
.,15,.,TRBV6-1,TRBJ1-6,TGTGCCAGCAGTGTCTCCACAGTGATTGTCTCACCCCTCCACTTT,CASSVSTVIVSPLHF
TRBD1,13,few,TRBV29-1,TRBJ1-2,TGCAGCGGATCGACAGGGGGGAACTATGGCTACACCTTC,CSGSTGGNYGYTF
.,15,.,TRBV5-4,TRBJ2-1,TGTGCCAGCACTTCCGGGGGTAGCGGAGTCAATGAGCAGTTCTTC,CASTSGGSGVNEQFF
TRBD2,18,.,TRBV4-1,TRBJ2-2,TGCGCCAGCAGCCGATACTTAGCGGGGGGTGCGAACACCGGGGAGCTGTTTTTT,CASSRYLAGGANTGELFF
TRBD1,15,once,TRBV5-1,TRBJ2-1,TGCGCCAGCAGCTTCCAGGGGGCAAAGAACAATGAGCAGTTCTTC,CASSFQGAKNNEQFF
TRBD2,14,.,TRBV18,TRBJ2-5,TGTGCCAGCTCACCTCCGACTAGCCGGGAGACCCAGTACTTC,CASSPPTSRETQYF
.,17,.,TRBV4-1,TRBJ1-3,TGCGCCAGCAGCCATGGACATGGGGGTTACTCTGGAAACACCATATATTTT,CASSHGHGGYSGNTIYF
.,12,.,TRBV30,TRBJ1-6,TGTGCCTGGATTACCGGTAATTCACCCCTCCACTTT,CAWITGNSPLHF
TRBD2,15,.,TRBV30,TRBJ2-5,TGTGCCTGGAGTGGCACTAGCGGGCTGCAAGAGACCCAGTACTTC,CAWSGTSGLQETQYF
.,17,.,TRBV7-6,TRBJ2-7,TGTGCCAGCAGCACACCCCCGGGGCTCCAGAGCTCCTACGAGCAGTACTTC,CASSTPPGLQSSYEQYF
TRBD2,18,.,TRBV29-1,TRBJ2-5,TGCAGCGTTGAAGGGGAACTCGGGACTAGGGAAATCCAAGAGACCCAGTACTTC,CSVEGELGTREIQETQYF
TRBD1,15,many,TRBV6-1,TRBJ1-6,TGTGCCAGCATCAGCGCGGACAGGGGGATTTCACCCCTCCACTTT,CASISADRGISPLHF
TRBD1,13,.,TRBV7-6,TRBJ1-1,TGTGCCAGCAGCTTCAGGGGGGGGACTGAAGCTTTCTTT,CASSFRGGTEAFF
TRBD2,14,.,TRBV4-1,TRBJ2-7,TGCGCCAGCAGCGGGCGGGGGGGTACCTACGAGCAGTACTTC,CASSGRGGTYEQYF
TRBD1,15,once,TRBV18,TRBJ1-2,TGTGCCAGCTCATCAGGGCAGGGGGCTCTCTATGGCTACACCTTC,CASSSGQGALYGYTF
.,13,.,TRBV29-1,TRBJ1-1,TGCAGCGTTGCTGGCAGCATGAACACTGAAGCTTTCTTT,CSVAGSMNTEAFF
TRBD1,15,few,TRBV5-1,TRBJ2-5,TGCGCCAGCAGCTCCCCGGACAGGTTCGGGGAGACCCAGTACTTC,CASSSPDRFGETQYF
.,11,few,TRBV30,TRBJ2-1,TGTGCCTGGAGTGGGCACCATGAGCAGTTCTTC,CAWSGHHEQFF
.,17,few,TRBV10-3,TRBJ2-4,TGTGCCATCAGTGAGTCCGGGACAACCCTAGCCAAAAACATTCAGTACTTC,CAISESGTTLAKNIQYF
.,16,.,TRBV25-1,TRBJ2-5,TGTGCCAGCTGTCAAGCGCCCCGACAGGTTCAAGAGACCCAGTACTTC,CASCQAPRQVQETQYF
.,16,.,TRBV7-2,TRBJ2-5,TGTGCCAGCAGCTTAGCGCGAGGGCCCTCGGGAGAGACCCAGTACTTC,CASSLARGPSGETQYF
.,14,.,TRBV5-6,TRBJ2-7,TGTGCCAGCAGCTCTTCTTCCAGGGCCTACGAGCAGTACTTC,CASSSSSRAYEQYF
TRBD2,13,.,TRBV4-2,TRBJ2-5,TGTGCCAGCAGCCAAGTCGACCTAGCGGGCAAGCACTTC,CASSQVDLAGKHF